These 23 T cell receptor beta chains share one sample of origin, sequenced in a study of cytomegalovirus exposure and HLA in healthy donors. Sequencing was performed with immunoSEQ multiplex PCR; in TCRdb, only in-frame clones are kept and a portion is missing. Here the sample spans tens of thousands of clones, almost 97% being singletons. The sequenced material came from PBMCs. Every receptor here comes from a man aged 18 to 30 in good health and CMV-seropositive.

This sequence joins TRBV28 and TRBJ1-1; 10 bases map to TRBD1. The CDR3 loop spans 14 amino acids. V dropped 8 bases and J dropped 8; count of bases not matched to a gene: 11. Germline assignment: CDR1 MDHEN and CDR2 SYDVKM. In DNA form, the CDR3 reads TGTGCCAGCCGACAGGGGGCGTTCCCCAACGAAGCTTTCTTT. It is translated as CASRQGAFPNEAFF.

The J gene is TRBJ1-1, the V gene TRBV10-3; TRBD1 agrees at 8 bases. The CDR3 contains 14 residues. V was clipped by 4 bases and J by 4 bases; unmatched bases: 5. Germline V gene sequence: CDR1 ENHRY, CDR2 SYGVKD. For the CDR3, the DNA is TGTGCCATCAGTGGGCAGGGGGCGGGCACTGAAGCTTTCTTT. Residues: CAISGQGAGTEAFF.

The CDR3: CASSVEDRPIYGYTF. The CDR3 coding sequence is TGTGCCAGCAGCGTAGAAGACAGGCCTATCTATGGCTACACCTTC. This chain links TRBV9 with TRBJ1-2; tentative D call: TRBD1 (6 bases). The V gene lost 0 bases and the J gene lost 4 bases, with 13 bases spanning the gap. This CDR3 is 15 amino acids long. Germline values: CDR1 SGDLS, CDR2 YYNGEE.

The chain joins TRBV23-1 to TRBJ1-1; 12 nucleotides line up with TRBD1. TRBV23-1 qualifies as an ORF whose function is uncertain. The CDR3 contains 17 residues. Trimming removed 7 bases from V and 0 bases from J; junction bases left unmatched: 9. DNA of the CDR3: TGCGCCAGCACCACTCCGGGACAGGGGGCCCTGAACACTGAAGCTTTCTTT. Translated: CASTTPGQGALNTEAFF.

The chain links TRBV9 to TRBJ2-1; D is possibly TRBD2 (6 bases). The CDR3 runs 14 residues. CDR1 is SGDLS, CDR2 YYNGEE, per germline. V was clipped by 0 bases and J by 2 bases, with 6 bases between them. This CDR3 reads CASSVGGAYNEQFF. The CDR3 DNA is TGTGCCAGCAGCGTAGGGGGGGCCTACAATGAGCAGTTCTTC.

The V and J genes are TRBV19 and TRBJ2-2; 7 positions match TRBD1. The CDR3 sequence is 16 residues long. Germline assignment: CDR1 LNHDA and CDR2 SQIVND (reference sequence). V lost 3 bases and J lost 2; bases outside the gene matches: 6. In nucleotides, the CDR3 is TGTGCCAGTAGTATGTGGCCAGGGGGTAACACCGGGGAGCTGTTTTTT. Translation: CASSMWPGGNTGELFF.

The chain joins TRBV19 to TRBJ1-4; 8 positions agree with TRBD1. The CDR3 loop spans 15 amino acids. Germline V gene sequence: CDR1 LNHDA, CDR2 SQIVND (reference sequence). With V trimmed by 0 bases and J by 14 bases, 11 bases remained unmatched. For the CDR3, the DNA is TGTGCCAGTAGTATAGATGGGACAGGAAGTATCAGGCTGTTTTTT. Translating it yields CASSIDGTGSIRLFF.

This clone showed up just once. V usage is TRBV6-4 and J usage is TRBJ2-3, with 8 positions matching TRBD2. The CDR3 is made up of 15 amino acids. V lost 4 bases to trimming and J lost 1 base; unmatched junction nucleotides: 4. Germline lookup yields CDR1 MRHNA and CDR2 SNTAGT. CDR3 sequence (DNA): TGTGCCAGCAGTGGGACAGCGGGAGGCACAGATACGCAGTATTTT. This translates into CASSGTAGGTDTQYF.

This clone was seen only once. The V call is TRBV11-2, the J call TRBJ2-5; D is perhaps TRBD1 (6 bases). The V gene's germline CDR1 is SGHAT and CDR2 FQNNGV. This CDR3 has 16 residues. V lost 7 bases to trimming and J lost 0 bases, with 18 bases between them. CDR3 DNA: TGTGCCAGCAAAAAGGGGGTCAGGATGTACCAAGAGACCCAGTACTTC. It specifies CASKKGVRMYQETQYF.

V and J are TRBV6-1 and TRBJ2-7; TRBD1 matches 10 bases. V lost 6 bases, J lost 5 bases, and 10 bases stayed unmatched. This CDR3 has 15 amino acids. The germline V gene encodes CDR1 MNHNS and CDR2 SASEGT. In DNA form, the CDR3 reads TGTGCCAGCAGAGCCCGGGACAGGGGAGTAGACGAGCAGTACTTC. It is translated as CASRARDRGVDEQYF.

This chain's CDR3 is CASSPTGLAGVYEQYF. CDR3 in DNA: TGTGCCAGCAGCCCCACGGGACTAGCGGGAGTCTACGAGCAGTACTTC. The chain carries TRBV9 and TRBJ2-7; 14 positions match TRBD2. The CDR3 sequence is 16 residues long. Germline CDR1 SGDLS, CDR2 YYNGEE. Trimming cost V 4 bases and J 3 bases; bases outside gene matches: 6.

The V call is TRBV6-5, the J call TRBJ2-5, with D perhaps TRBD2 (6 bases). Deletions cut 7 bases from V and 1 base from J, with 13 bases between. The CDR3 loop spans 14 amino acids. Germline assignment: CDR1 MNHEY and CDR2 SVGAGI. CDR3 DNA: TGTGCCAGCAAGAGGCTAGCGTCCCAAGAGACCCAGTACTTC. This codes for CASKRLASQETQYF.

The chain links TRBV11-3 to TRBJ2-7, with 9 bases fitting TRBD1. The CDR3 is made up of 17 amino acids. V trimming: 0 bases; J trimming: 0 bases; junction bases outside the gene matches: 6. Germline-derived CDR1 and CDR2 are SGHNT and YENEEA. The CDR3 protein is CASSLDDGTGSSYEQYF. CDR3 bases: TGTGCCAGCAGCTTAGATGATGGGACAGGGAGCTCCTACGAGCAGTACTTC.

The rearrangement uses TRBV27 and TRBJ1-2; D may be TRBD1 (6 bases). CDR1 and CDR2 from the germline V gene are MNHEY and SMNVEV (reference sequence). The CDR3 totals 18 residues. Trimming pared 0 bases from V and 3 bases from J, leaving 20 bases between. The CDR3 DNA follows: TGTGCCAGCAGTTTATCTTACTATACCGGGACAACTGACTATGGCTACACCTTC. This sequence encodes CASSLSYYTGTTDYGYTF.

The V gene is TRBV5-1, the J gene TRBJ2-1; no firm D call. CDR1 SGHRS and CDR2 YFSETQ come from the germline V gene. The CDR3 length is 16 residues. V lost 3 bases and J 0 bases, leaving 13 bases between the germline ends. CDR3 protein: CASSSSASSSYNEQFF. The CDR3 nucleotides are TGCGCCAGCAGCTCAAGCGCCTCAAGCTCCTACAATGAGCAGTTCTTC.

V is TRBV5-1 and J is TRBJ1-2; no reliable D call. The CDR3 covers 15 residues. Per the germline V gene, CDR1 is SGHRS and CDR2 is YFSETQ. V lost 4 bases to trimming and J lost 7 bases, with 20 bases between them. The CDR3 sequence is CASSPGGTRYSGYTF. Here the CDR3 DNA reads TGCGCCAGCAGCCCAGGTGGTACCCGTTATTCTGGCTACACCTTC.

The rearrangement uses TRBV30 and TRBJ2-2; D gene uncertain. CDR3 length: 13 amino acids. Germline V gene lookup returns CDR1 GTSNPN and CDR2 SVGIG (reference sequence). V dropped 4 bases and J dropped 2 bases, with 8 bases sitting between them. The DNA of the CDR3 is TGTGCCTGGACTCTAGATAACACCGGGGAGCTGTTTTTT. Translation: CAWTLDNTGELFF.

The chain has TRBV27 and TRBJ1-4; unclear D gene. From germline, CDR1 is MNHEY and CDR2 SMNVEV (reference sequence). The V end lost 2 bases, the J end lost 8 bases, and 12 bases lay between the germline ends. The length of the CDR3 is 14 residues. The CDR3 loop reads CASSLSAVHEKLFF. The CDR3, as DNA: TGTGCCAGCAGTTTAAGCGCTGTTCACGAAAAACTGTTTTTT.

The genes are TRBV19 and TRBJ1-1; D is unresolved. This CDR3 spans 13 amino acids. Germline assignment: CDR1 LNHDA and CDR2 SQIVND (reference sequence). V lost 7 bases, J lost 3 bases, and 12 bases lay in between. The CDR3 region is CASTMEGDTEAFF. DNA of the CDR3: TGTGCCAGTACAATGGAGGGCGACACTGAAGCTTTCTTT.

The gene calls are TRBV5-1 and TRBJ2-5; maybe TRBD1 (5 bases). V was shortened by 0 bases and J by 5 bases, with 14 bases between the two germline ends. The CDR3 is 15 residues long. Germline lookup yields CDR1 SGHRS and CDR2 YFSETQ. CDR3 bases: TGCGCCAGCAGCTTGGCTTGGGGCTTAGGGGAGACCCAGTACTTC. It codes for CASSLAWGLGETQYF.

V and J are TRBV18 and TRBJ2-3; unclear D gene. V was cut by 3 bases and J by 6 bases, with 7 bases left in between. CDR1 is KGHSH and CDR2 is LQKENI in the germline V gene. CDR3 length: 12 amino acids. The CDR3 region has the DNA TGTGCCAGCTCACCTGGCCCGGATACGCAGTATTTT. This gives the protein CASSPGPDTQYF.

The rearrangement joins TRBV19 to TRBJ2-7; 10 bases fit TRBD2. CDR3 length: 15 residues. The germline CDR1 and CDR2 sequences are LNHDA and SQIVND (reference sequence). J was trimmed by 1 base and V by 7 bases; bases with no gene match: 7. CDR3 protein: CASTSSGSGSYEQYF. The CDR3 region has the DNA TGTGCCAGTACCTCTAGCGGGAGTGGGTCCTACGAGCAGTACTTC.

The V call is TRBV7-8, the J call TRBJ2-1, with a tentative D call TRBD2 (5 bases). The V end lost 0 bases, the J end lost 2 bases, and 17 bases lay between the germline ends. The CDR3 is 18 amino acids. Germline-derived CDR1 and CDR2 are SGHVS and FQNEAQ. CDR3 protein: CASSLASWSSGAYNEQFF. CDR3 nucleotide sequence: TGTGCCAGCAGCTTAGCGAGTTGGTCAAGCGGAGCCTACAATGAGCAGTTCTTC.